These 8 T cell receptor beta chains share one sample of origin, sequenced in a study of blood T cell repertoires in COVID-19. Sequencing used immunoSEQ multiplex PCR; TCRdb keeps in-frame clones, though not all of them. The sample contains tens of thousands of clones, 65% to 90% of which appear only once. Material: peripheral blood. The receptors here all came from a woman aged 60 to 75 with acute or convalescent COVID-19.

The chain joins TRBV4-1 to TRBJ2-3; 8 bases are a match to TRBD2. This CDR3 has 16 residues. The germline CDR1 and CDR2 sequences are MGHRA and YSYEKL. V gave up 4 bases and J gave up 2 bases; unmatched junction bases: 8. The CDR3 DNA sequence: TGCGCCAGCAGCCTAAGACTAGCGCGAGACACAGATACGCAGTATTTT. It is translated as CASSLRLARDTDTQYF.

The chain combines TRBV30 with TRBJ1-1, with a tentative D call TRBD1 (6 bases). Trimming took off 4 bases at V and 1 base at J, with 10 bases between the two ends. Germline V gene data show CDR1 as GTSNPN and CDR2 as SVGIG (reference sequence). The CDR3 has 13 amino acids. The CDR3 DNA reads TGTGCCTGGACTCGGGGGGCGAACACTGAAGCTTTCTTT. It translates to CAWTRGANTEAFF.

The chain carries TRBV5-6 and TRBJ1-2; possibly TRBD1 for D (6 bases). The germline gives CDR1 SGHDT, CDR2 YYEEEE. CDR3 size: 12 residues. V was trimmed by 4 bases and J by 7 bases, leaving 11 bases between them. CDR3 coding DNA: TGTGCCAGCAGCACGGCCAGGGGTGGCTACACCTTC. As protein: CASSTARGGYTF.

The chain links TRBV19 to TRBJ1-3; 11 positions match TRBD1. This CDR3 spans 19 amino acids. Germline trimming cut 4 bases from V and 4 bases from J; bases unmatched to any gene: 15. Germline CDR1 and CDR2: LNHDA and SQIVND (reference sequence). This chain's CDR3 is CASSRSLGQGEFGGNTIYF. The CDR3, as DNA: TGTGCCAGTAGTAGGTCCCTGGGACAGGGGGAATTCGGCGGAAACACCATATATTTT.

The chain has TRBV6-5 and TRBJ2-5, with D possibly being TRBD1 (5 bases). The CDR3 extends over 13 amino acids. The germline V and J ends were trimmed by 8 bases and 2 bases, with 12 bases remaining between them. CDR1 is MNHEY and CDR2 is SVGAGI in the germline V gene. CDR3 in amino acids: CASGKQVQETQYF. CDR3 nucleotides: TGTGCCAGCGGGAAACAGGTTCAAGAGACCCAGTACTTC.

This chain links TRBV10-3 with TRBJ1-2, with D unclear. The germline gives CDR1 ENHRY, CDR2 SYGVKD. V was trimmed by 3 bases and J by 3 bases, leaving 8 bases between them. The CDR3 has 13 residues. In DNA, the CDR3 is TGTGCCATCAGTGACATGGGCGACTATGGCTACACCTTC. Translation gives CAISDMGDYGYTF.

V gene TRBV19 combines with J gene TRBJ1-2; D unclear. The germline gives CDR1 LNHDA, CDR2 SQIVND (reference sequence). Trimming left V 1 base short and J 0 bases short, with 6 bases between. CDR3 length equals 14 residues. CDR3 in amino acids: CASSIGPANYGYTF. Written as DNA, the CDR3 is TGTGCCAGTAGTATAGGTCCCGCTAACTATGGCTACACCTTC.

The chain combines TRBV6-5 with TRBJ2-1, with 7 bases that match TRBD2. The CDR3 is 14 residues long. Germline assignment: CDR1 MNHEY and CDR2 SVGAGI. The ends lost 5 bases at V and 9 bases at J; junction bases unmatched: 10. The CDR3 DNA follows: TGTGCCAGCAGTCTCCGGCAGGGCGGGGGTGAGCAGTTCTTC. This translates into CASSLRQGGGEQFF.